Listed below are T cell receptor beta chains from one sample, sequenced in a study of PD-L1 blockade in urothelial cancer. Only in-frame clones appear in the TCRdb table, and some are missing; sequencing was by immunoSEQ multiplex PCR. The sample records about 40,000 clones, 84% being singletons. This sample comprised PBMCs, obtained around atezolizumab (anti-PD-L1) treatment. Receptors originate from a man between 35 and 55 years old with urothelial cancer. Both conserved end residues are part of each CDR3. A D gene is named only where the DNA matches it firmly. A clone size is listed for some rows: how often the clone was seen (once, few, many), or a class if it is expanded.

D gene	V gene	clone size	J gene	CDR3 protein	CDR3 DNA
-	TRBV6-1	-	TRBJ2-1	CASCAFSYNEQFF	TGTGCCAGCTGTGCGTTCTCCTACAATGAGCAGTTCTTC
-	TRBV7-2	-	TRBJ2-7	CASSLYSYEQYF	TGTGCCAGCAGCCTCTACTCCTACGAGCAGTACTTC
-	TRBV19	few	TRBJ2-7	CASSSGRESEQYF	TGTGCCAGTAGTAGTGGCAGGGAATCGGAGCAGTACTTC
TRBD2	TRBV5-1	-	TRBJ2-2	CASRLREVAGELFF	TGCGCCAGCAGACTCCGGGAGGTTGCCGGGGAGCTGTTTTTT
-	TRBV5-4	medium-sized	TRBJ2-2	CASSFMTGNTGELFF	TGTGCCAGCAGCTTTATGACAGGGAACACCGGGGAGCTGTTTTTT
-	TRBV5-4	-	TRBJ2-3	CASKTATHTDTQYF	TGTGCCAGCAAAACCGCCACACACACAGATACGCAGTATTTT
-	TRBV5-1	-	TRBJ1-1	CASSFGEANTEAFF	TGCGCCAGCAGCTTCGGTGAGGCGAACACTGAAGCTTTCTTT
-	TRBV7-2	once	TRBJ2-3	CASSFGGMGDTQYF	TGTGCCAGCAGCTTTGGAGGGATGGGAGATACGCAGTATTTT
TRBD1	TRBV28	-	TRBJ1-1	CASSPVQGGNTEAFF	TGTGCCAGCAGTCCCGTACAGGGGGGGAACACTGAAGCTTTCTTT
-	TRBV10-2	-	TRBJ2-2	CASSESPTGVTGELFF	TGCGCCAGCAGTGAGTCCCCAACGGGGGTGACCGGGGAGCTGTTTTTT
TRBD1	TRBV28	-	TRBJ2-2	CASSPGQDAGELFF	TGTGCCAGCAGTCCGGGACAGGATGCCGGGGAGCTGTTTTTT
TRBD1	TRBV9	-	TRBJ1-5	CASSVGQGSNQPQHF	TGTGCCAGCAGCGTAGGACAGGGTAGCAATCAGCCCCAGCATTTT
-	TRBV19	-	TRBJ2-7	CASSITTLSGAEQYF	TGTGCCAGTAGTATAACAACACTTTCTGGGGCTGAGCAGTACTTC
TRBD1	TRBV5-4	once	TRBJ2-5	CASSGRGQETQYF	TGTGCCAGCAGCGGCAGGGGGCAAGAGACCCAGTACTTC
-	TRBV9	-	TRBJ2-6	CASSARRRGSGANVLTF	TGTGCCAGCAGCGCCCGTCGAAGGGGATCTGGGGCCAACGTCCTGACTTTC
TRBD2	TRBV9	-	TRBJ2-5	CASSVAGGPEETQYF	TGTGCCAGCAGCGTTGCGGGGGGACCCGAAGAGACCCAGTACTTC
-	TRBV28	-	TRBJ2-7	CASSFPQRGNEQYF	TGTGCCAGCAGTTTCCCACAGAGGGGGAACGAGCAGTACTTC
-	TRBV19	-	TRBJ2-6	CASSRQAGANVLTF	TGTGCCAGTAGTAGGCAGGCTGGGGCCAACGTCCTGACTTTC
-	TRBV28	-	TRBJ1-2	CASSLQGDYGYTF	TGTGCCAGCAGTTTGCAAGGAGACTATGGCTACACCTTC
-	TRBV28	few	TRBJ2-1	CASSHSGTKRSYNEQFF	TGTGCCAGCAGTCATAGCGGAACAAAACGATCCTACAATGAGCAGTTCTTC
-	TRBV28	-	TRBJ1-1	CASSSPRSSPAAVTEAFF	TGTGCCAGCAGTTCGCCACGTTCTTCGCCCGCGGCCGTCACTGAAGCTTTCTTT
-	TRBV6-5	-	TRBJ2-2	CASRYSGTNTGELFF	TGTGCCAGCAGGTATAGCGGCACGAACACCGGGGAGCTGTTTTTT
TRBD2	TRBV5-4	-	TRBJ2-5	CASSLGGTSGRETQYF	TGTGCCAGCAGCTTGGGGGGCACTAGCGGGAGAGAGACCCAGTACTTC
TRBD1	TRBV5-1	-	TRBJ2-1	CASSLGQGNNEQFF	TGCGCCAGCAGCTTGGGACAGGGAAACAATGAGCAGTTCTTC
TRBD1	TRBV28	-	TRBJ2-4	CASSLRGTGLDIQYF	TGTGCCAGCAGTCTTAGGGGGACAGGGTTGGACATTCAGTACTTC